This T cell receptor beta chain was recovered during a study of regulatory T cells in long-lasting Graves disease (dated by TCRdb to about 2021). Background on the whole study: Persistent Graves' disease was defined as persistently positive TSH receptor autoantibodies together with antithyroid drug treatment for over 5 years. Patients with persistent Graves' disease were compared with patients with newly diagnosed Graves' disease using TCR sequencing and RNA sequencing of peripheral blood. The study took place in China and was registered as a clinical trial. A total of about 35 samples underwent TCR sequencing: about 13 from persistent and some 20 from newly diagnosed Graves' disease patients. In the clinical cohort, patients with persistent Graves' disease had used antithyroid drugs for an average of roughly ten years.

The CDR3 holds 15 amino acids from the cysteine to the phenylalanine. The kept DNA is CDR3 alone, 45 bases in frame from the first base. CDR1 and CDR2, looked up from the germline V gene (reference sequence), are DFQATT and SNEGSKA. Trimmed from V: 6 bases; trimmed from J: 6 bases; junction bases lacking a gene match: 10. What the study reported, not specific to this receptor: More public clonotypes were shared among persistent patients (under 3,000) than among newly diagnosed patients (roughly 960). Because the primary lesion, thyroid tissue, could not be accessed, the study looked at peripheral blood alone. As a limitation, the authors acknowledged that the small sample size may reduce accuracy. Persistent Graves' disease patients showed lower TCR Shannon entropy and fewer highly expanded clones than newly diagnosed patients, suggesting clonal expansion. TRBV28, TRBJ1-2 and TRBJ2-5 were preferentially used in persistent disease, while TRBV20-1 and TRBJ2-1 were favored in newly diagnosed disease. Only the TCR beta chain was sequenced and analyzed.

Library method: multiplex PCR. TCRdb lists the instrument as Illumina HiSeq 4000. iRepertoire HTBI primers and Arm-PCR amplification of CDR3 regions were used to construct TCR beta libraries. Before sequencing, the PCR products went through gel purification. Regarding the original processing steps: Gene usage analysis of CDR3 amino acid clonotypes used the 60 to 80 TRBV and about 13 TRBJ segments found across samples. COPE and FqMerger were used to merge filtered high-quality paired reads into contigs. BLAST was used to align contigs to IMGT TRBV, TRBD and TRBJ reference genes, and CDR3 was defined according to IMGT. Any clonotype with a frequency above 0.1% was counted as a highly expanded clone. Repertoire diversity was measured by Shannon entropy, and V-J evenness by the Gini coefficient. Public clonotypes were defined as clonotypes shared by more than one individual. Using fastp at Q25 and MiXCR, TCRdb reprocessed the public reads and kept productive beta chains. Merged by CDR3 protein, the rows form single entries marked with the most common genes and DNA. Clone size and V and J calls follow TCRdb, not the original study. Across this sample there are approximately 380,000 distinct CDR3 sequences, with around 20% seen only once. Of the sample, 20% falls within the top ten clones.

Regarding this clonotype: The specificity of this receptor is unknown. No much larger clone is present one base from it, and per-base qualities are unavailable.

The time point label corresponds to: persistent/refractory GD, antithyroid drugs over 5 years with positive TRAb. RNA was extracted from PBMCs in TRIzol for both TCR sequencing and RNA sequencing. The diagnosis of Graves' disease followed American Thyroid Association guidelines. Recruitment of patients was carried out at an endocrinology department in Xi'an, China. From each patient, roughly 9 milliliters of peripheral blood was collected into an EDTA anticoagulant tube. PBMCs were isolated by Ficoll Paque Plus density gradient separation without further T cell sorting. An Agilent 2100 Bioanalyzer and agarose gel were used to assess RNA quality, and a NanoDrop 2000 was used to measure RNA concentration.

The chain is assembled from TRBV20-1 and TRBJ2-2, and TRBD2 aligns with 10 junction nucleotides. Sequenced material: peripheral blood mononuclear cells (PBMCs), taken when the disease was refractory, from a patient treated with antithyroid drugs. The source is a female donor with Graves disease. The CDR3 region has the sequence CSALSSGSYSGELFF. Here is the DNA: TGCAGTGCACTATCTAGCGGGAGTTATTCCGGGGAGCTGTTTTTT.